This TCR beta chain came from a study of technical replicates of blood from a handful of donors (dated by TCRdb to 2016 to 2017). With respect to this clone: The specificity of this receptor is unknown. Base qualities are not recorded, but no much larger clone differs from it by a single base.

From a lookup of the germline V gene, CDR1 and CDR2 are SGHVS and FQNEAQ. V is reduced by 3 bases and J by 2 bases, leaving a spacing of 12 bases between them. Spanning cysteine to phenylalanine, the CDR3 consists of 15 amino acids. Solely the CDR3 DNA is kept, with 45 bases framed from the first base. The receptor library was made with the immunoSEQ multiplex PCR assay. TCRdb took this table from immuneACCESS and kept in-frame rearrangements with V and J called. Such tables lack part of the clones; where checked against another copy, unresolved V genes explain under half of the gap, and the rest is unexplained. Counted in this sample were roughly 56,000 clones; roughly 86% of them appeared once. The ten largest clones represent around 5.3% of the sample.

The sequence derives from a human donor in good health. Some clones in this sample may be carry-over from other donors' samples. The sequenced material came from PBMCs. This receptor chain uses TRBV7-8 and TRBJ2-3; the D gene is unclear. The CDR3 is CASSLTPLVTDTQYF. DNA sequence: TGTGCCAGCAGCTTGACACCTCTGGTCACAGATACGCAGTATTTT.